This record covers a single T cell receptor beta chain. Germline loops: CDR1 LNHNV, CDR2 YYDKDF (reference sequence). The V gene lost 4 bases and the J gene lost 0 bases, with 21 bases spanning the gap. The CDR3 is made up of 18 amino acids. The authors' processing: By means of reference gene primer amplification, nucleated cell counts were estimated. Profiling relied on immunoSEQ multiplex PCR, and the TCRdb table lists in-frame clones only, not all of them. D and trimming were read from the DNA, whereas the V and J calls and clone size are those reported in that table. The top ten clones hold over 4% of a sample with about 16,000 clones, 85% to 90% of them seen once. The data belong to a study of blood T cell repertoires in COVID-19. The overall study: Sites in the United States, Italy and Spain provided acute and convalescent COVID-19 samples. The cDNA or gDNA used as material had been derived from T cells, B-cell-depleted T cells, or PBMCs.

Input material: peripheral blood. The TCR originated in a human donor in a cohort sampled during active COVID-19. The rearrangement joins TRBV15 to TRBJ2-5; D unclear. In DNA form, the CDR3 reads TGTGCCACCAGCACCTCATTTGGGCAGCTCAGGTACCAAGAGACCCAGTACTTC. Its translation: CATSTSFGQLRYQETQYF.